A selection of T cell receptor beta chains follows, all from one sample in a study of T cell repertoires in cytomegalovirus infection. TCRdb redid the calling of the reads with MiXCR, one entry per CDR3 protein. The sample lists about 160,000 distinct CDR3 sequences, 20% to 25% occurring once. These TCRs are of unknown antigen specificity. The sequencing here drew on CD8+ T cells from cultured PBMCs, taken from culture after CMV antigen stimulation. These receptors all stem from a human donor in good health (CMV status not recorded). Some clones in this sample may be carry-over from other donors' samples. Each CDR3 is given with its conserved first and last residue. The D gene is left open where the match is weak. Not every row has a clone size; where given, it reads once, few, many or a size class.

D,V,size,CDR3
NA,TRBV7-2,NA,CASTLGPLYEQYF
NA,TRBV19,few,CASSPARAYEQYF
NA,TRBV7-9,NA,CASSLRPIDNTGAFF
NA,TRBV6-2/TRBV6-3,few,CASTFTGFTGNEQFF
NA,TRBV7-2,few,CASSSRYNIAKNIQYF
NA,TRBV6-5,few,CASSYPGGYNEQFF
NA,TRBV4-2,few,CASSPKDRAKNIQYF
NA,TRBV4-1,few,CASSLNLRGTDEQFF
NA,TRBV15,NA,CATSRDPFTDTQYF
NA,TRBV7-9,few,CASSAESSGFLNTEAFF
NA,TRBV6-2/TRBV6-3,NA,CASTQGRSYEQYF
NA,TRBV29-1,NA,CSVEDQGNEQFF
NA,TRBV12-3/TRBV12-4,few,CASSARPFSAFF
TRBD1,TRBV4-1,NA,CASQGRQGIYEQYF
NA,TRBV7-9,NA,CASSLLGPSTGGRKTEAFF
NA,TRBV7-9,NA,CATGGRMNTEAFF
TRBD2,TRBV11-2,NA,CASSLMASGINTDTQYF
TRBD1,TRBV6-2/TRBV6-3,NA,CASSYRDRGSYQPQHF
NA,TRBV5-5,NA,CASSLLEFGGATGELFF
TRBD1,TRBV12-3/TRBV12-4,NA,CASSFKTGGLADTQYF
TRBD1,TRBV7-2,NA,CAIRQGPTGELFF
NA,TRBV19,few,CASSWDFRGTYEQYF
NA,TRBV6-6,NA,CASSYSGLSNQPQHF
NA,TRBV7-9,many,CASSMTAEFQYF
NA,TRBV7-9,many,CASSWSTRFYEQYF
TRBD2,TRBV7-2,few,CASSKRGRDEQFF
TRBD2,TRBV6-2/TRBV6-3,NA,CASSYILAGGITDTQYF
TRBD1,TRBV7-9,few,CASSFPGTGQGVGELFF
NA,TRBV5-1,few,CASSEWTDQSDMNTEAFF
TRBD1,TRBV7-2,few,CASSLLGGQEAFF
TRBD2,TRBV7-2,many,CASRPDIAGASTDTQYF
NA,TRBV12-3/TRBV12-4,few,CASSSSGELFF
TRBD1,TRBV7-8,NA,CASSSSRGGGYEQYF
NA,TRBV6-5,NA,CASSTLGGVKSYEQYF
NA,TRBV6-2/TRBV6-3,NA,CASSYGGREAFF
NA,TRBV6-2/TRBV6-3,NA,CASSSPAVGNTEAFF
NA,TRBV4-1,many,CASSYRRGHEQFF
NA,TRBV27,few,CASSPRGQNYQPQHF
NA,TRBV12-3/TRBV12-4,NA,CASSFGGRQETQYF
TRBD1,TRBV6-1,NA,CASRGTGIDEQYF
TRBD2,TRBV6-2/TRBV6-3,few,CASSQRGGLYEQYF
TRBD2,TRBV10-2,few,CASTSGGAYNEQFF